Below are 6 T cell receptor beta chains sequenced from a single sample in a study of blood T cell repertoires in COVID-19. Sequencing was performed with immunoSEQ multiplex PCR; in TCRdb, only in-frame clones are kept and a portion is missing. The sample has 200,000 to 250,000 clones, just over 85% seen once. Sequencing was performed on peripheral blood. Source of these receptors: a man aged 18-30 years with active or convalescent COVID-19.

This chain joins TRBV2 and TRBJ2-5, with D perhaps TRBD2 (5 bases). CDR1 SNHLY and CDR2 FYNNEI come from the germline V gene. V dropped 2 bases and J dropped 1 base, with 8 bases sitting between them. The CDR3 contains 14 residues. As DNA, the CDR3 is TGTGCCAGCAGTGAAATGGGAGTCCAAGAGACCCAGTACTTC. This codes for CASSEMGVQETQYF.

This clone came up once. The chain recombines TRBV20-1 with TRBJ2-1, with no clear D. Germline V gives CDR1 DFQATT, CDR2 SNEGSKA (reference sequence). V lost 3 bases and J 3 bases, leaving 9 bases between the germline ends. The CDR3 sequence is 13 residues long. The CDR3 spells CSASFSVYNEQFF. The CDR3 DNA is TGCAGTGCTAGTTTCAGCGTCTACAATGAGCAGTTCTTC.

This clone was recorded once. J is TRBJ2-5 and V is TRBV7-2, with TRBD1 matching over 8 bases. The CDR3 length is 16 residues. J gave up 4 bases and V 0 bases, and 7 bases lay outside the gene matches. Germline lookup yields CDR1 SGHTA and CDR2 FQGNSA. This CDR3 is CASSLASSGGSETQYF. In DNA form, the CDR3 reads TGTGCCAGCAGCTTAGCTTCATCAGGGGGCTCAGAGACCCAGTACTTC.

The chain is built from TRBV9 and TRBJ1-1; 12 bases agree with TRBD1. In germline, CDR1 is SGDLS, CDR2 YYNGEE. The J segment lost 7 bases and the V segment lost 3 bases, leaving 7 bases of the junction unmatched. This CDR3 is 15 amino acids long. This CDR3 reads CASSGGQGAIGEAFF. The CDR3 coding sequence is TGTGCCAGCAGCGGGGGACAGGGGGCGATCGGTGAAGCTTTCTTT.

This sequence joins TRBV27 and TRBJ1-5; TRBD1 aligns across 7 bases. This CDR3 contains 15 residues. Germline V CDR1 and CDR2: MNHEY, SMNVEV (reference sequence). V shed 2 bases, J shed 1 base, and the junction held 2 bases outside the gene matches. The CDR3: CASSLTGESNQPQHF. As DNA, the CDR3 is TGTGCCAGCAGTTTAACAGGGGAGAGCAATCAGCCCCAGCATTTT.

The chain uses TRBV23-1 and TRBJ1-5, with D perhaps TRBD1 (5 bases). Being an ORF, TRBV23-1 has a function that is uncertain. Trimming removed 7 bases at V and 0 bases at J, with 19 bases between. The CDR3 spans 17 residues. The CDR3: CASKESGGSYSNQPQHF. CDR3 nucleotides: TGCGCCAGCAAGGAGTCCGGGGGTTCTTATAGCAATCAGCCCCAGCATTTT.